What follows are 3 T cell receptor beta chains derived from one specimen sequenced in a study of tumour-infiltrating T cells in Burkitt lymphoma. Sequencing was performed with immunoSEQ multiplex PCR; in TCRdb, only in-frame clones are kept and a portion is missing. The sample lists approximately 2,500 clones, around 15% seen once, with about an eighth in the top ten. Sample: tumor tissue. The receptors come from a human donor with Burkitt lymphoma.

This clone is medium-sized (0.01 to 0.1%) in the sample. The chain recombines TRBV2 with TRBJ1-1; D is uncertain. CDR3 length: 11 residues. Germline V gene sequence: CDR1 SNHLY, CDR2 FYNNEI. Between the trimmed V and J ends, which lost 9 bases and 1 base, there was a span of 6 bases. CDR3 sequence reads: CAREGNTEAFF. The CDR3 DNA reads as TGTGCCAGGGAAGGGAACACTGAAGCTTTCTTT.

The table lists this clone with a few counts. The chain uses TRBV13 and TRBJ2-3; D not certain. Trimming took off 2 bases at V and 6 bases at J, with 6 bases between the two ends. There are 12 residues in the CDR3. Germline CDR1 reads PRHDT; CDR2 reads FYEKMQ (reference sequence). The CDR3: CASSLPRDTQYF. CDR3 bases: TGTGCCAGCAGCTTACCGAGGGATACGCAGTATTTT.

Note on this clone: A much larger clone is a single base away; this may be a read error. Other DNA sequences within the sample encode an identical CDR3. J is TRBJ2-3 and V is TRBV7-2, with D perhaps given as TRBD1 or TRBD2 (5 bases each). Germline CDR1 is SGHTA and CDR2 is FQGNSA. The ends were cut back, 9 bases at V and 5 bases at J, with 21 bases in the middle. The CDR3 is 15 amino acids. For the CDR3, the DNA is TGTGCCAGTAGCCAAACCCGGGGCCGGGGAGATACGCAGTATTTT. It codes for CASSQTRGRGDTQYF.